This T cell receptor (beta chain) comes out of a study of T cells expressing NK-cell markers. Germline V lookup: CDR1 SGHDT, CDR2 YYEEEE. This CDR3 contains 11 residues. The study, taken as a whole, reports: Five or six donors showed dominant NKG2C+ clonotypes comprising about 1.0-7.5% of their CD8+ T cells.

TCRdb reprocessed the 5' RACE reads, with one entry per CDR3 protein and no DNA. In all, the sample yields about 390,000 distinct CDR3 sequences. Concerning this clonotype itself: Its cognate antigen is unknown.

V gene TRBV5-6 combines with J gene TRBJ2-4. The sample comprised blood T cells: a sorted CD56 or NKG2C T cell subset, CD4+ or CD8+ T cells, or bulk PBMC T cells (not recorded which). This clonotype originated in a woman aged 50 to 60 in good health. CDR3 loop: CASTWGGIQYF.